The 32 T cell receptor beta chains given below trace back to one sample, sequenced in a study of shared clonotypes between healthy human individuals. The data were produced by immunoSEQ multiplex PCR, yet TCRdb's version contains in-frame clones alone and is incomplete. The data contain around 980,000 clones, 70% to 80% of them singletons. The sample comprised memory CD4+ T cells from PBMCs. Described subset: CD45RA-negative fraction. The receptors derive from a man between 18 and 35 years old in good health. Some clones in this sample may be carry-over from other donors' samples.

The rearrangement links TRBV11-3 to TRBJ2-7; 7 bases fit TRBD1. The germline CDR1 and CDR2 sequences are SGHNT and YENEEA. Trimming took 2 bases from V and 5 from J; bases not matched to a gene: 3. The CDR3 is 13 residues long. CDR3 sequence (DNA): TGTGCCAGCAGCTTATTCACAGGGGACGAGCAGTACTTC. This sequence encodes CASSLFTGDEQYF. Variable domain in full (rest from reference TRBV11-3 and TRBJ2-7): EAGVVQSPRYKIIEKKQPVAFWCNPISGHNTLYWYLQNLGQGPELLIRYENEEAVDDSQLPKDRFSAERLKGVDSTLKIQPAELGDSAVYLCASSLFTGDEQYFGPGTRLTVT.

Written as DNA, the CDR3 is TGTGCCAGCAGCTTAGGACTAGTCAATGAGCAGTTCTTC. This sequence encodes CASSLGLVNEQFF. The chain joins TRBV11-1 to TRBJ2-1; D is perhaps TRBD2 (6 bases). Germline V CDR1 and CDR2: SGHAT, FQDESV (reference sequence). V dropped 1 base and J dropped 6 bases, with 7 bases sitting between them. This CDR3 spans 13 amino acids.

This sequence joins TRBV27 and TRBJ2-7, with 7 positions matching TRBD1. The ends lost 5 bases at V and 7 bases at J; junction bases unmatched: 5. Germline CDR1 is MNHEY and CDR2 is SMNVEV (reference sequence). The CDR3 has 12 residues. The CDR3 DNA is TGTGCCAGCAGTAGTCGGGGACAGGAGCAGTACTTC. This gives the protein CASSSRGQEQYF.

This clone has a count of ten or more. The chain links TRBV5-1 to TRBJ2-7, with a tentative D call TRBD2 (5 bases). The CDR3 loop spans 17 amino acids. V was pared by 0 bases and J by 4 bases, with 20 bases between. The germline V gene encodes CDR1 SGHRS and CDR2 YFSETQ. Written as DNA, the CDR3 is TGCGCCAGCAGCTTGGCATCGCTCCAGCGGAAAATATACGAGCAGTACTTC. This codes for CASSLASLQRKIYEQYF.

The CDR3 sequence: CAFIAWPISGNTIYF. As DNA, the CDR3 is TGTGCATTTATAGCGTGGCCGATCTCTGGAAACACCATATATTTT. V usage is TRBV12-2 and J usage is TRBJ1-3. TRBV12-2 is an annotated pseudogene. This CDR3 is 15 amino acids long.

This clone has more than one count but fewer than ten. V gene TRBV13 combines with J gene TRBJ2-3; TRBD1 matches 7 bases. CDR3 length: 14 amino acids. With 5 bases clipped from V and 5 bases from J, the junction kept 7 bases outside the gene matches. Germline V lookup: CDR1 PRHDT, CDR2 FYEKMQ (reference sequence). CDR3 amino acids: CASSRQGQGDTQYF. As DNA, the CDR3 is TGTGCCAGCAGCCGACAGGGCCAAGGAGATACGCAGTATTTT.

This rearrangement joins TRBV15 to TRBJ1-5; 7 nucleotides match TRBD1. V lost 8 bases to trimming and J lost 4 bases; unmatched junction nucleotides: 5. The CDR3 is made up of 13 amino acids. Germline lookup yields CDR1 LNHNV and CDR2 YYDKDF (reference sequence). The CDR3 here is CATYGTVNQPQHF. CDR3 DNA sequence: TGTGCCACCTACGGGACAGTTAATCAGCCCCAGCATTTT.

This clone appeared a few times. The CDR3 sequence: CASSPQAYTEAFF. The CDR3 bases are TGTGCCAGTAGTCCCCAGGCATACACTGAAGCTTTCTTT. The J gene is TRBJ1-1, the V gene TRBV19; D is unclear. The CDR3 totals 13 residues. The germline CDR1 and CDR2 sequences are LNHDA and SQIVND (reference sequence). The V end lost 5 bases, the J end lost 3 bases, and 10 bases lay between the germline ends.

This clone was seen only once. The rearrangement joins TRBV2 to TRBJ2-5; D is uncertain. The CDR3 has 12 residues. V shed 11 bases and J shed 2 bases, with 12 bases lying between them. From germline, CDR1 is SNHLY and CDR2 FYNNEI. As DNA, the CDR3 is TGTGCCGGGCGGCGGCCACAAGAGACCCAGTACTTC. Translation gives CAGRRPQETQYF.

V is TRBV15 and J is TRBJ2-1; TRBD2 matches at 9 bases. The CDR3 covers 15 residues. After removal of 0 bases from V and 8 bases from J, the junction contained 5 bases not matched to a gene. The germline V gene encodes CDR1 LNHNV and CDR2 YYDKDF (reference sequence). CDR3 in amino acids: CATSREDSGGHEQFF. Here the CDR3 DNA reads TGTGCCACCAGCAGAGAAGATAGCGGGGGACATGAGCAGTTCTTC. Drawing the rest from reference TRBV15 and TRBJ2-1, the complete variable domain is DAMVIQNPRYQVTQFGKPVTLSCSQTLNHNVMYWYQQKSSQAPKLLFHYYDKDFNNEADTPDNFQSRRPNTSFCFLDIRSPGLGDTAMYLCATSREDSGGHEQFFGPGTRLTVL.

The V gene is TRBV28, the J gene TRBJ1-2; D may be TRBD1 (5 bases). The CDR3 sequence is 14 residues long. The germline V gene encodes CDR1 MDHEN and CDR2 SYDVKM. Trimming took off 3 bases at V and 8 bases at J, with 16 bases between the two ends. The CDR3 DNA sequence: TGTGCCAGCAGTTTCGGTCGCAGGGCTAGGGGCTACACCTTC. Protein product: CASSFGRRARGYTF.

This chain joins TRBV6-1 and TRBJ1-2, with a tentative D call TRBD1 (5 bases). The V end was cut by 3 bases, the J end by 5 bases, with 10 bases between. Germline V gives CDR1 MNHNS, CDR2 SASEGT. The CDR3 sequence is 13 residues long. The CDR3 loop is CASSDGTEYGYTF. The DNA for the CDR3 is TGTGCCAGCAGTGATGGGACGGAGTATGGCTACACCTTC.

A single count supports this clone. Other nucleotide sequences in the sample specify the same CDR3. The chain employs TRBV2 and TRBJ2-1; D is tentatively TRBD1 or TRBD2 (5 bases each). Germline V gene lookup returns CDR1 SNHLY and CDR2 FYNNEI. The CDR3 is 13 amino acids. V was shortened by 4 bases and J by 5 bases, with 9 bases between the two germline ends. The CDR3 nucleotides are TGTGCCAGCAGTGGGGGGAGACACAATGAGCAGTTCTTC. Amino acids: CASSGGRHNEQFF.

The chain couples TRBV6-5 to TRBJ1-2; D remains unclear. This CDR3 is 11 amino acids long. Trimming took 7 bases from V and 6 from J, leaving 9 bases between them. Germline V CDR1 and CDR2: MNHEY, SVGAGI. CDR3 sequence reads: CASTSTDGYTF. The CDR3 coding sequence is TGTGCCAGCACCTCGACGGATGGCTACACCTTC.

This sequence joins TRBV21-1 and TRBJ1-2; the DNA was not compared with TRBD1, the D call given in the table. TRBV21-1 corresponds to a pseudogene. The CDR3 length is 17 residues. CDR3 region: CASSKEVRAGGYYGYTF. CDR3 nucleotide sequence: TGTGCCAGCAGCAAAGAAGTTCGGGCAGGGGGCTACTATGGCTACACCTTC.

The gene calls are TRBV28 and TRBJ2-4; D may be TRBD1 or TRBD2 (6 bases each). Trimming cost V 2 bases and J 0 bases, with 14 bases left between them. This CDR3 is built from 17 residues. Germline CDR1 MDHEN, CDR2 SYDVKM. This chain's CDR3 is CASSLEGGLLAKNIQYF. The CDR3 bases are TGTGCCAGCAGTTTAGAGGGGGGTTTACTAGCCAAAAACATTCAGTACTTC.

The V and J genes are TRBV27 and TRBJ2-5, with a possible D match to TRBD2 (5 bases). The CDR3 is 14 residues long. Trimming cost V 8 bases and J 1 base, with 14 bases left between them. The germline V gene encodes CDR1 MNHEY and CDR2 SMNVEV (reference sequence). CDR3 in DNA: TGTGCCAGCGGGCGAGGCGGGCCCCAAGAGACCCAGTACTTC. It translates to CASGRGGPQETQYF.

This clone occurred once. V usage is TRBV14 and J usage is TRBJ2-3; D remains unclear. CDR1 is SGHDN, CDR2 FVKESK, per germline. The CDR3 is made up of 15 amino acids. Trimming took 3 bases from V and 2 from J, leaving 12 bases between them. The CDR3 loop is CASSHWLGITDTQYF. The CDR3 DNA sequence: TGTGCCAGCAGCCACTGGCTTGGAATCACAGATACGCAGTATTTT.

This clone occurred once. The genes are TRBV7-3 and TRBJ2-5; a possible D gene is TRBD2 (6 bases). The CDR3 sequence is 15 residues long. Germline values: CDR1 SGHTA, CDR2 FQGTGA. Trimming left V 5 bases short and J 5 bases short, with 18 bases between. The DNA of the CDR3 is TGTGCCAGCAGCCCCGGGACTTCAATTCTGGAGACCCAGTACTTC. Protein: CASSPGTSILETQYF.

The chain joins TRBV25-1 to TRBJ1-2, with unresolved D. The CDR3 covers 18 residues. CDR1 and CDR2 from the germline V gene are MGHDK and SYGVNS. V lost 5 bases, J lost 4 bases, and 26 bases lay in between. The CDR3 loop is CASSPNPAAGPPGYGYTF. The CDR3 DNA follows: TGTGCCAGCAGTCCTAACCCCGCGGCGGGCCCCCCTGGCTATGGCTACACCTTC.

The DNA for the CDR3 is TGTGCCAGCAGCTTGGGAACAGGGATCCAGGGCACTGAAGCTTTCTTT. Encoded protein: CASSLGTGIQGTEAFF. This chain connects TRBV5-4 to TRBJ1-1, with TRBD1 as a possible D gene (6 bases). The CDR3 spans 16 residues. The germline V gene encodes CDR1 SGHNT and CDR2 YYREEE (reference sequence). V was trimmed by 0 bases and J by 4 bases, leaving 16 bases between them.

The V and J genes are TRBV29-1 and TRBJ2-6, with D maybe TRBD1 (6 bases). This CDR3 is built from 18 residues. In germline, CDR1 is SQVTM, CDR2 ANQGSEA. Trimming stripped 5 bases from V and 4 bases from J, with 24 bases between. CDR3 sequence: CSVSPRGLQGAGANVLTF. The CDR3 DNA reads TGCAGCGTTTCCCCCAGGGGCCTGCAAGGGGCCGGGGCCAACGTCCTGACTTTC.

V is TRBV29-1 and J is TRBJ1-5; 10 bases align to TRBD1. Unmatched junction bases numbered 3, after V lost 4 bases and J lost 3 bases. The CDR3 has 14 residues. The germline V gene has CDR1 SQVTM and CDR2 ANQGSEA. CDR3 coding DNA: TGCAGCGTTGGGGGGACAGGGGACAATCAGCCCCAGCATTTT. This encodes CSVGGTGDNQPQHF.

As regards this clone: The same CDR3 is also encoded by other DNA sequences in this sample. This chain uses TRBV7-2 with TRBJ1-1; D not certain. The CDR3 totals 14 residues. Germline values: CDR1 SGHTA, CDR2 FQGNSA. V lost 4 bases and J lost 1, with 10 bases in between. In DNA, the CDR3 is TGTGCCAGCAGCTCGGGTCACCAGAACACTGAAGCTTTCTTT. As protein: CASSSGHQNTEAFF.

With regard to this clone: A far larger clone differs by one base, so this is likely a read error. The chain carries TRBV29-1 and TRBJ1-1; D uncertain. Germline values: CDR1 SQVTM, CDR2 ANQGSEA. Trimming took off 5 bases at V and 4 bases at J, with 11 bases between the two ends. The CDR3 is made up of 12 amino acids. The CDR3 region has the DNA TGCAGCGTTACGTCCGGGAGCACTGAAGCTTTCTTT. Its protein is CSVTSGSTEAFF.

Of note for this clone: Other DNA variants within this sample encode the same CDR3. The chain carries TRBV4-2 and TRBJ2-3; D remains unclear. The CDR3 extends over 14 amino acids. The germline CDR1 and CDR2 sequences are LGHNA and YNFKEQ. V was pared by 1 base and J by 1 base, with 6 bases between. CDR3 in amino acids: CASSQVSGTDTQYF. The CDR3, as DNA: TGTGCCAGCAGCCAAGTAAGCGGCACAGATACGCAGTATTTT.

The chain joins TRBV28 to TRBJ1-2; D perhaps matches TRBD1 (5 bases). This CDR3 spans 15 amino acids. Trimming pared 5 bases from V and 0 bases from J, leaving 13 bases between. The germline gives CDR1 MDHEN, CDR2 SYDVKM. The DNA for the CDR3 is TGTGCCAGCAGTATAACAGGTGGAGCTAACTATGGCTACACCTTC. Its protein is CASSITGGANYGYTF.

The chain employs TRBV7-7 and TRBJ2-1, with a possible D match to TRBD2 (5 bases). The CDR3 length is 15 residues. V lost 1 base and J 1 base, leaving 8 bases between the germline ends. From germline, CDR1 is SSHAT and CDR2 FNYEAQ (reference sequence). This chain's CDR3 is CASSLDWESYNEQFF. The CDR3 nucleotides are TGTGCCAGCAGCTTAGACTGGGAGTCCTACAATGAGCAGTTCTTC.

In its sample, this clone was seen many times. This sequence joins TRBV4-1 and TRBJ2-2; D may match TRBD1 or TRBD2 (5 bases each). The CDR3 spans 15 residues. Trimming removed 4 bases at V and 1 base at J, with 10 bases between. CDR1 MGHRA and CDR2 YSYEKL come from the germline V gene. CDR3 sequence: CASSPLGGNTGELFF. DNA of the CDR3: TGCGCCAGCAGCCCGCTTGGGGGGAACACCGGGGAGCTGTTTTTT.

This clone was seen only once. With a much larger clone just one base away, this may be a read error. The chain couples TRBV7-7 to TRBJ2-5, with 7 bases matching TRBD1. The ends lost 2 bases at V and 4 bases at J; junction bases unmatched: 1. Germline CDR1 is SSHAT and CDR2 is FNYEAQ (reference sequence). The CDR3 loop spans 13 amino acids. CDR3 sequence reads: CASSLNRGETQYF. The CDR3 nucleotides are TGTGCCAGCAGCTTAAACAGGGGAGAGACCCAGTACTTC.

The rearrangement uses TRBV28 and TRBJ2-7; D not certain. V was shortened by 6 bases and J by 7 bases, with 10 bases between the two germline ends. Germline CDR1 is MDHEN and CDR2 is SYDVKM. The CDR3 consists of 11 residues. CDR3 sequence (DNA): TGTGCCAGCAGCCAACCGGAGGAGCAGTACTTC. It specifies CASSQPEEQYF. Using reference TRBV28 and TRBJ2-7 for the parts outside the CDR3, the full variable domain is DVKVTQSSRYLVKRTGEKVFLECVQDMDHENMFWYRQDPGLGLRLIYFSYDVKMKEKGDIPEGYSVSREKKERFSLILESASTNQTSMYLCASSQPEEQYFGPGTRLTVT.

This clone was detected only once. The CDR3, as DNA: TGTGCCAGCAGTGAGGGGGATAACTATGGCTACACCTTC. Its translation: CASSEGDNYGYTF. This chain uses TRBV27 with TRBJ1-2, with a weak D call TRBD1 (6 bases). V was shortened by 5 bases and J by 1 base, with 8 bases between the two germline ends. The CDR3 covers 13 residues. Per the germline V gene, CDR1 is MNHEY and CDR2 is SMNVEV (reference sequence).